The 20 T cell receptor beta chains in this list originate from one sample, sequenced in a study of T cell responses to AZD1222 COVID-19 vaccine. Method: immunoSEQ multiplex PCR; TCRdb's copy keeps in-frame clones and lacks some. The sample records about 110,000 clones, about 90% being singletons. Material: peripheral blood, obtained 28 days after the second AZD1222 dose. These receptor sequences come from an adult who received the AZD1222 COVID-19 vaccine.

V usage is TRBV10-2 and J usage is TRBJ2-3; D gene uncertain. Deletions cut 2 bases from V and 2 bases from J, with 8 bases between. Germline values: CDR1 WSHSY, CDR2 SAAADI. This CDR3 is 14 amino acids long. In nucleotides, the CDR3 is TGCGCCAGCAGTGAGGGAGTGCTCACAGATACGCAGTATTTT. This sequence encodes CASSEGVLTDTQYF.

This clone has just one count. This chain's CDR3 is CASSQSPREVGNTIYF. The CDR3, as DNA: TGCGCCAGCAGCCAAAGCCCGCGGGAGGTGGGAAACACCATATATTTT. The chain employs TRBV4-3 and TRBJ1-3; D is undetermined. There are 16 residues in the CDR3. The V end lost 2 bases, the J end lost 4 bases, and 15 bases lay between the germline ends. CDR1 LGHNA and CDR2 YSLEER come from the germline V gene.

The CDR3 DNA follows: TGTGCCAGCAAAACGGGACACCGGAGCAATCAGCCCCAGCATTTT. It codes for CASKTGHRSNQPQHF. The chain uses TRBV19 and TRBJ1-5, with D perhaps TRBD1 (6 bases). Trimming removed 9 bases from V and 1 base from J, with 16 bases in between. The germline V gene encodes CDR1 LNHDA and CDR2 SQIVND (reference sequence). This CDR3 comprises 15 residues.

The chain joins TRBV18 to TRBJ2-3; D uncertain. The ends were cut back, 4 bases at V and 6 bases at J, with 8 bases in the middle. The CDR3 spans 12 residues. Germline values: CDR1 KGHSH, CDR2 LQKENI. The CDR3 here is CASSLSEDTQYF. In DNA, the CDR3 is TGTGCCAGCTCACTATCCGAGGATACGCAGTATTTT.

This clone occurred a few times. The chain recombines TRBV7-9 with TRBJ2-5, with D unclear. CDR1 and CDR2 from the germline V gene are SEHNR and FQNEAQ (reference sequence). V was clipped by 0 bases and J by 5 bases, with 4 bases between them. CDR3 length: 12 amino acids. The CDR3 coding sequence is TGTGCCAGCAGCTTAGCTGGGGAGACCCAGTACTTC. Translating it yields CASSLAGETQYF.

The chain joins TRBV11-2 to TRBJ2-5, with D unclear. The germline CDR1 and CDR2 sequences are SGHAT and FQNNGV. There are 13 residues in the CDR3. Trimming cost V 4 bases and J 1 base, with 7 bases left between them. DNA for the CDR3: TGTGCCAGCAGCTCCCCCCTCCAAGAGACCCAGTACTTC. Protein sequence: CASSSPLQETQYF.

J is TRBJ2-2 and V is TRBV7-8; D unresolved. Trimming shortened V by 1 base and J by 4 bases, and 7 bases separated the two germline ends. CDR1 SGHVS and CDR2 FQNEAQ come from the germline V gene. The CDR3 is 14 amino acids. This chain's CDR3 is CASSLGLSTGELFF. CDR3 nucleotide sequence: TGTGCCAGCAGCTTAGGCCTGAGCACCGGGGAGCTGTTTTTT.

The V and J genes are TRBV29-1 and TRBJ2-7; 10 bases map to TRBD1. This CDR3 is built from 13 residues. Germline CDR1 reads SQVTM; CDR2 reads ANQGSEA. The trim removed 2 bases at V and 4 bases at J, leaving 2 bases unmatched. CDR3 amino acids: CSVELDRGYEQYF. DNA of the CDR3: TGCAGCGTTGAATTGGACAGGGGGTACGAGCAGTACTTC.

This clone was detected only once. The chain is built from TRBV6-5 and TRBJ2-2, with no clear D. V was cut by 6 bases and J by 7 bases, with 12 bases left in between. Germline V CDR1 and CDR2: MNHEY, SVGAGI. This CDR3 comprises 13 residues. CDR3 sequence: CASRWTVSGELFF. The CDR3 DNA reads TGTGCCAGCAGATGGACGGTCAGCGGGGAGCTGTTTTTT.

V is TRBV18 and J is TRBJ1-1; D may be TRBD1 (5 bases). The germline gives CDR1 KGHSH, CDR2 LQKENI. This CDR3 spans 14 amino acids. Trimming shortened V by 3 bases and J by 1 base, and 9 bases separated the two germline ends. The CDR3 spells CASSPRQGNTEAFF. CDR3 sequence (DNA): TGTGCCAGCTCACCGCGGCAGGGGAACACTGAAGCTTTCTTT.

V is TRBV5-4 and J is TRBJ1-2; TRBD1 agrees at 8 bases. The CDR3 is made up of 14 amino acids. Unmatched junction bases numbered 8, after V lost 5 bases and J lost 5 bases. The germline CDR1 and CDR2 sequences are SGHNT and YYREEE (reference sequence). The CDR3 protein is CASRTTGEAYGYTF. The CDR3 coding sequence is TGTGCCAGCAGGACGACAGGGGAAGCGTATGGCTACACCTTC.

The rearrangement links TRBV6-5 to TRBJ2-2, with D possibly TRBD2 on 6 matching bases. The V gene's germline CDR1 is MNHEY and CDR2 SVGAGI. V lost 6 bases and J lost 4, with 15 bases in between. CDR3 length: 15 amino acids. The CDR3: CASSPSAGGTGELFF. In DNA form, the CDR3 reads TGTGCCAGCAGCCCATCAGCGGGTGGCACCGGGGAGCTGTTTTTT.

The chain uses TRBV5-1 and TRBJ2-2; 9 bases map to TRBD2. Germline loops: CDR1 SGHRS, CDR2 YFSETQ. This CDR3 contains 15 residues. The junction had 0 bases not matched to a gene; V was cut back by 0 bases and J by 3 bases. Here the CDR3 DNA reads TGCGCCAGCAGCTTGGGGACTAGCGACACCGGGGAGCTGTTTTTT. Protein product: CASSLGTSDTGELFF.

This clone was observed a handful of times. The rearrangement joins TRBV25-1 to TRBJ1-5; TRBD1 matches 12 bases. The CDR3 sequence is 16 residues long. With 8 bases clipped from V and 4 bases from J, the junction kept 9 bases outside the gene matches. In germline, CDR1 is MGHDK, CDR2 SYGVNS. CDR3: CASQHSGQGANQPQHF. As DNA, the CDR3 is TGTGCCAGCCAACACTCGGGACAGGGGGCGAATCAGCCCCAGCATTTT.

J is TRBJ2-2 and V is TRBV13; weak D call: TRBD2 (6 bases). V was trimmed by 5 bases and J by 0 bases, leaving 13 bases between them. Per germline, CDR1 PRHDT and CDR2 FYEKMQ (reference sequence). The CDR3 consists of 16 residues. CDR3 amino acids: CASSLTSSSNTGELFF. For the CDR3, the DNA is TGTGCCAGCAGCCTTACTAGCAGCTCGAACACCGGGGAGCTGTTTTTT. The variable domain in full, with the rest retrieved from reference TRBV13 and TRBJ2-2, is AAGVIQSPRHLIKEKRETATLKCYPIPRHDTVYWYQQGPGQDPQFLISFYEKMQSDKGSIPDRFSAQQFSDYHSELNMSSLELGDSALYFCASSLTSSSNTGELFFGEGSRLTVL.

This chain joins TRBV6-4 and TRBJ1-2, with D maybe TRBD1 (5 bases). The V end lost 5 bases, the J end lost 2 bases, and 12 bases lay between the germline ends. The CDR3 has 14 residues. Germline CDR1 MRHNA, CDR2 SNTAGT. The CDR3 here is CASSSTGQNYGYTF. In DNA form, the CDR3 reads TGTGCCAGCAGTTCCACAGGACAAAACTATGGCTACACCTTC.

This clone was recorded a few times. This sequence joins TRBV7-9 and TRBJ1-2; 8 nucleotides agree with TRBD1. There are 13 residues in the CDR3. Germline V gives CDR1 SEHNR, CDR2 FQNEAQ (reference sequence). J gave up 8 bases and V 5 bases, and 7 bases lay outside the gene matches. CDR3 loop: CASSRDRTGGYTF. CDR3 bases: TGTGCCAGCAGCCGGGACAGGACAGGAGGCTACACCTTC.

V gene TRBV5-1 combines with J gene TRBJ2-7; D is unresolved. The germline CDR1 and CDR2 sequences are SGHRS and YFSETQ. Deletions cut 4 bases from V and 7 bases from J, with 21 bases between. The CDR3 is 15 amino acids. CDR3 sequence (DNA): TGCGCCAGCAGCCGAAATGAGGTGGGGAAAGGGGAGCAGTACTTC. Translation: CASSRNEVGKGEQYF.

The gene calls are TRBV30 and TRBJ2-7; 12 nucleotides agree with TRBD2. Germline lookup yields CDR1 GTSNPN and CDR2 SVGIG (reference sequence). The CDR3 covers 14 residues. Losses at the gene ends were 5 bases for V and 3 bases for J; bases not matched to a gene: 5. CDR3 region: CAWGGLAGDYEQYF. The DNA of the CDR3 is TGTGCCTGGGGGGGACTAGCGGGCGACTACGAGCAGTACTTC.

The V and J genes are TRBV18 and TRBJ1-2; 8 nucleotides match TRBD1. The CDR3 has 13 amino acids. V lost 9 bases and J lost 9; bases outside the gene matches: 12. The V gene's germline CDR1 is KGHSH and CDR2 LQKENI. CDR3 protein: CASLLQGAGSYTF. Written as DNA, the CDR3 is TGTGCCAGTCTTCTCCAGGGGGCCGGTAGCTACACCTTC.